Below, 10 T cell receptor beta chains from the same sample are listed, as sequenced in a study of CD8 T cells in Susac syndrome. Random hexamers were used to reverse transcribe the RNA input (about 0.45 to 1 ug). One entry per CDR3 protein, called by TCRdb with MiXCR from the immunoSEQ multiplex PCR reads. There are about 120,000 distinct CDR3 sequences in the sample; roughly 94% occur only once, and roughly 0.092% lies in the top ten. What was sequenced was CD4+ T cells from PBMCs. The receptors were gathered from a human donor in good health.

J is TRBJ2-1 and V is TRBV20-1; D uncertain. CDR3 length: 10 residues. Trimming pared 3 bases from V and 6 bases from J, leaving 3 bases between. Germline CDR1 reads DFQATT; CDR2 reads SNEGSKA (reference sequence). For the CDR3, the DNA is TGCAGTGCTAGTTCCAATGAGCAGTTCTTC. Amino acids: CSASSNEQFF.

This sequence joins TRBV7-9 and TRBJ2-5, with a possible D match to TRBD2 (6 bases). The CDR3 is made up of 14 amino acids. The germline V gene has CDR1 SEHNR and CDR2 FQNEAQ (reference sequence). Trimming shortened V by 4 bases and J by 5 bases, and 14 bases separated the two germline ends. The CDR3 spells CASSSAAGLETQYF. As DNA, the CDR3 is TGTGCCAGCAGCTCGGCGGCGGGATTGGAGACCCAGTACTTC. Filled out from reference TRBV7-9 and TRBJ2-5, the complete variable domain reads DTGVSQNPRHKITKRGQNVTFRCDPISEHNRLYWYRQTLGQGPEFLTYFQNEAQLEKSRLLSDRFSAERPKGSFSTLEIQRTEQGDSAMYLCASSSAAGLETQYFGPGTRLLVL.

This clonotype was seen more than once but under ten times. The J gene is TRBJ2-7, the V gene TRBV20-1, with no clear D. The CDR3 is 14 residues long. V was cut by 1 base and J by 3 bases, with 13 bases left in between. From germline, CDR1 is DFQATT and CDR2 SNEGSKA (reference sequence). DNA for the CDR3: TGCAGTGCTAGAGGCCCTTATGAGAGCTACGAGCAGTACTTC. Translated, it gives CSARGPYESYEQYF.

This chain uses TRBV4-3 with TRBJ2-1; possibly TRBD2 for D (6 bases). Trimming pared 1 base from V and 4 bases from J, leaving 11 bases between. This CDR3 region has 15 residues. Germline V lookup: CDR1 LGHNA, CDR2 YSLEER. The CDR3 is CASSQGGGNYNEQFF. CDR3 DNA: TGCGCCAGCAGCCAAGGTGGCGGGAATTACAATGAGCAGTTCTTC.

The genes are TRBV2 and TRBJ1-6, with TRBD1 identical over 9 bases. The CDR3 contains 17 residues. Per germline, CDR1 SNHLY and CDR2 FYNNEI. V was pared by 3 bases and J by 7 bases, with 10 bases of the junction left unmatched. This CDR3 is CASSEEQGAFRNSPLHF. The CDR3 DNA reads TGTGCCAGCAGTGAGGAACAGGGGGCGTTTAGAAATTCACCCCTCCACTTT.

The chain recombines TRBV5-4 with TRBJ2-5; 8 bases are a match to TRBD1. Germline loops: CDR1 SGHNT, CDR2 YYREEE (reference sequence). After removal of 1 base from V and 6 bases from J, the junction contained 8 bases not matched to a gene. CDR3 length: 15 residues. For the CDR3, the DNA is TGTGCCAGCAGCTTGCAGGGGGCAATTGAAAAGACCCAGTACTTC. Its protein is CASSLQGAIEKTQYF.

V usage is TRBV29-1 and J usage is TRBJ2-7; 8 nucleotides match TRBD2. CDR3 length equals 12 residues. V lost 6 bases to trimming and J lost 4 bases; unmatched junction nucleotides: 5. Germline V gene lookup returns CDR1 SQVTM and CDR2 ANQGSEA. Written as DNA, the CDR3 is TGCAGCGTGGGACTAGATAGTTACGAGCAGTACTTC. It encodes CSVGLDSYEQYF.

The chain combines TRBV3-1 with TRBJ2-1; unclear D gene. With 0 bases removed from V and 10 bases from J, the gap between germline ends came to 4 bases. The germline V gene encodes CDR1 LGHDT and CDR2 YNNKEL (reference sequence). CDR3 length equals 11 residues. The CDR3 DNA sequence: TGTGCCAGCAGCCAAGATAAAGAGCAGTTCTTC. The encoded protein is CASSQDKEQFF.

The gene calls are TRBV18 and TRBJ2-5, with D perhaps matching TRBD1 (6 bases). The CDR3 length is 14 residues. Trimming removed 3 bases from V and 5 bases from J, with 13 bases in between. CDR1 KGHSH and CDR2 LQKENI come from the germline V gene. The CDR3 here is CASSPLQGGETQYF. CDR3 nucleotides: TGTGCCAGCTCACCTTTACAGGGTGGTGAGACCCAGTACTTC.

This chain links TRBV9 with TRBJ2-7; D is possibly TRBD1 (5 bases). Trimming took 4 bases from V and 0 from J, leaving 11 bases between them. Germline CDR1 and CDR2: SGDLS and YYNGEE. The CDR3 covers 14 residues. The CDR3 DNA reads TGTGCCAGCAGCCTGACAGCGAACTCCTACGAGCAGTACTTC. This gives the protein CASSLTANSYEQYF.